This record concerns one T cell receptor (beta chain) sequence. The method was immunoSEQ multiplex PCR; TCRdb's version includes in-frame clones alone and lacks a portion of them. The table has about 39,000 clones, about nine tenths seen once; the top ten hold over 0.45%. This entry is derived from a study of T cell changes during pregnancy in multiple sclerosis. The receptor comes from a female donor in good health, enrolled as a control in a pregnancy study. The sample was CD4+ T cells from peripheral blood mononuclear cells, taken in the first trimester of pregnancy.

The CDR3, as DNA: TGTGCCAGCAGTTCTAAGACAGGGCCCTATGAAAAACTGTTTTTT. Translated, it gives CASSSKTGPYEKLFF. The V call is TRBV28, the J call TRBJ1-4; TRBD1 matches 7 bases. Trimming at V came to 4 bases and at J to 6 bases, leaving 8 bases not matched to a gene. The CDR3 sequence is 15 residues long. Looked up from germline, CDR1 is MDHEN and CDR2 is SYDVKM.